The 28 T cell receptor beta chains listed next were all sequenced from one sample in a study of shared clonotypes between healthy human individuals. Sequencing used immunoSEQ multiplex PCR; TCRdb keeps in-frame clones, though not all of them. The table has 550,000 to 850,000 clones, approximately 74% seen once. Sample: memory CD4+ T cells sorted from blood. Subset denoted: CD45RA-negative fraction. The receptors here all came from a woman aged 25-40 years in good health.

The chain couples TRBV19 to TRBJ2-2; D not resolved. V was cut by 7 bases and J by 0 bases, with 9 bases left in between. CDR1 is LNHDA and CDR2 is SQIVND in the germline V gene (reference sequence). There are 14 residues in the CDR3. CDR3 loop: CASTGSANTGELFF. The CDR3 region has the DNA TGTGCCAGTACTGGCTCCGCGAACACCGGGGAGCTGTTTTTT.

The chain uses TRBV30 and TRBJ2-3; TRBD2 agrees at 12 bases. CDR1 and CDR2 (germline): GTSNPN, SVGIG (reference sequence). The CDR3 consists of 17 residues. V was clipped by 3 bases and J by 2 bases; unmatched bases: 9. The CDR3 nucleotides read TGTGCCTGGAGCGCGGGACTAGCGGGCTATATCACAGATACGCAGTATTTT. This sequence encodes CAWSAGLAGYITDTQYF. Full variable domain (rest looked up from reference TRBV30 and TRBJ2-3): SQTIHQWPATLVQPVGSPLSLECTVEGTSNPNLYWYRQAAGRGLQLLFYSVGIGQISSEVPQNLSASRPQDRQFILSSKKLLLSDSGFYLCAWSAGLAGYITDTQYFGPGTRLTVL.

This clone was seen many times. The same CDR3 also results from other DNA sequences found in this sample. This chain links TRBV5-1 with TRBJ2-3; D tentatively fits TRBD1 or TRBD2 (6 bases each). The CDR3 has 15 amino acids. Trimming took 2 bases from V and 4 from J, leaving 14 bases between them. Germline assignment: CDR1 SGHRS and CDR2 YFSETQ. In DNA, the CDR3 is TGCGCCAGCAGCTTACGGGGGCAGGGGTCAGATACGCAGTATTTT. It codes for CASSLRGQGSDTQYF.

Many counts were recorded for this clone. The chain carries TRBV10-3 and TRBJ2-7, with 8 positions matching TRBD2. Germline V gene lookup returns CDR1 ENHRY and CDR2 SYGVKD. The CDR3 consists of 15 residues. Losses at the gene ends were 3 bases for V and 1 base for J; bases not matched to a gene: 5. The CDR3: CAISDLSGTSYEQYF. CDR3 DNA sequence: TGTGCCATCAGTGACCTTAGCGGGACTTCCTACGAGCAGTACTTC.

The gene calls are TRBV7-2 and TRBJ2-7; D possibly uses TRBD1 or TRBD2 (5 bases each). CDR1 and CDR2 from the germline V gene are SGHTA and FQGNSA. Trimming removed 5 bases from V and 5 bases from J, with 16 bases in between. CDR3 size: 14 residues. CDR3 region: CASSPDWGFDEQYF. The CDR3 region has the DNA TGTGCCAGCAGCCCTGACTGGGGGTTCGACGAGCAGTACTTC.

This sequence joins TRBV28 and TRBJ2-2; no clear D. Trimming pared 5 bases from V and 4 bases from J, leaving 11 bases between. Germline values: CDR1 MDHEN, CDR2 SYDVKM. The CDR3 is made up of 14 amino acids. CDR3 coding DNA: TGTGCCAGCAGTCTGCCCGAGATCACCGGGGAGCTGTTTTTT. It translates to CASSLPEITGELFF.

Comments on this clone: Compared with germline, one end of the junction differs, possibly owing to a read error. This chain links TRBV7-2 with TRBJ2-7, with 12 bases matching TRBD2. The germline V gene has CDR1 SGHTA and CDR2 FQGNSA. This CDR3 contains 17 residues. CDR3 DNA sequence: TGTGCCAGCAGCTTGGGACTAGCGGGTCTACTTACCTTCTCGGGGGACTTC. Residues: CASSLGLAGLLTFSGDF.

This rearrangement joins TRBV2 to TRBJ2-7, with 8 nucleotides matching TRBD1. Unmatched junction bases numbered 9, after V lost 6 bases and J lost 5 bases. CDR3 length: 14 residues. CDR1 and CDR2 from the germline V gene are SNHLY and FYNNEI. In DNA form, the CDR3 reads TGTGCCAGCAGCTTTGACAGGGGTTTCAACGAGCAGTACTTC. Amino acid sequence: CASSFDRGFNEQYF. Variable domain in full (rest from reference TRBV2 and TRBJ2-7): EPEVTQTPSHQVTQMGQEVILRCVPISNHLYFYWYRQILGQKVEFLVSFYNNEISEKSEIFDDQFSVERPDGSNFTLKIRSTKLEDSAMYFCASSFDRGFNEQYFGPGTRLTVT.

This clone showed up just once. J is TRBJ1-1 and V is TRBV11-2; possibly TRBD1 for D (5 bases). Germline-derived CDR1 and CDR2 are SGHAT and FQNNGV. V gave up 5 bases and J gave up 7 bases, with 29 bases separating them. This CDR3 region has 18 residues. The CDR3 sequence is CASSIKYHLLGDSHEAFF. The CDR3 region has the DNA TGTGCCAGCAGCATTAAGTACCATCTCCTGGGGGATTCTCATGAAGCTTTCTTT.

This rearrangement joins TRBV13 to TRBJ2-3; unclear D gene. The V and J ends lost 5 bases and 4 bases respectively, with 16 bases between them. The CDR3 is made up of 15 amino acids. Per germline, CDR1 PRHDT and CDR2 FYEKMQ (reference sequence). CDR3 DNA: TGTGCCAGCAGCCCCAGATTAGTGGTGGCAGATACGCAGTATTTT. Translated, it gives CASSPRLVVADTQYF.

The chain recombines TRBV9 with TRBJ2-1, with D perhaps TRBD2 (6 bases). Trimming shortened V by 0 bases and J by 2 bases, and 15 bases separated the two germline ends. CDR1 and CDR2 from the germline V gene are SGDLS and YYNGEE. The CDR3 runs 17 residues. The CDR3 DNA is TGTGCCAGCAGCGTAGGAGGCGGGAAAGCCCCCTACAATGAGCAGTTCTTC. Protein sequence: CASSVGGGKAPYNEQFF.

J is TRBJ1-2 and V is TRBV6-6; no reliable D call. The V gene's germline CDR1 is MNHNY and CDR2 SVGAGI (reference sequence). CDR3 length: 12 amino acids. CDR3 sequence (DNA): TGTGGGACGAAGGGTGTGGACTATGGCTACACCTTC. It is translated as CGTKGVDYGYTF.

This rearrangement joins TRBV21-1 to TRBJ1-5. TRBV21-1 is shown as a pseudogene. The CDR3 sequence is 12 residues long. The CDR3 DNA follows: TGTGCCAGCACGAAAAACAATCAGCCCCAGCATTTT. As protein: CASTKNNQPQHF.

This clone occurred once. J is TRBJ2-7 and V is TRBV28, with D possibly being TRBD1 (6 bases). V was pared by 5 bases and J by 4 bases, with 15 bases between. The CDR3 has 14 residues. Germline-derived CDR1 and CDR2 are MDHEN and SYDVKM. The DNA of the CDR3 is TGTGCCAGCAGTAAACCTAGGGACAAATACGAGCAGTACTTC. Translation: CASSKPRDKYEQYF.

The chain has TRBV19 and TRBJ1-5, with D uncertain. Germline assignment: CDR1 LNHDA and CDR2 SQIVND (reference sequence). CDR3 size: 15 residues. Trimming removed 4 bases at V and 2 bases at J, with 12 bases between. This chain's CDR3 is CASSTRGNRNQPQHF. As DNA, the CDR3 is TGTGCCAGTAGTACCCGAGGGAACCGCAATCAGCCCCAGCATTTT.

The chain is built from TRBV28 and TRBJ2-3, with 12 positions matching TRBD2. The CDR3 length is 14 residues. V was pared by 8 bases and J by 4 bases, with 4 bases of the junction left unmatched. Germline CDR1 is MDHEN and CDR2 is SYDVKM. The CDR3 loop is CASHTSGRSDTQYF. For the CDR3, the DNA is TGTGCCAGCCACACTAGCGGGAGGTCAGATACGCAGTATTTT. Supplemented by reference TRBV28 and TRBJ2-3, the full variable domain reads DVKVTQSSRYLVKRTGEKVFLECVQDMDHENMFWYRQDPGLGLRLIYFSYDVKMKEKGDIPEGYSVSREKKERFSLILESASTNQTSMYLCASHTSGRSDTQYFGPGTRLTVL.

J is TRBJ2-7 and V is TRBV25-1; 9 bases fit TRBD1. Germline V gives CDR1 MGHDK, CDR2 SYGVNS. This CDR3 is built from 14 residues. Germline trimming cut 4 bases from V and 4 bases from J; bases unmatched to any gene: 5. The chain's CDR3 is CASSAPGQGYEQYF. The DNA of the CDR3 is TGTGCCAGCAGTGCGCCGGGACAGGGTTACGAGCAGTACTTC.

V usage is TRBV11-2 and J usage is TRBJ2-2; 8 nucleotides match TRBD2. After removal of 1 base from V and 2 bases from J, the junction contained 3 bases not matched to a gene. The CDR3 sequence is 16 residues long. CDR1 is SGHAT and CDR2 is FQNNGV in the germline V gene. In DNA form, the CDR3 reads TGTGCCAGCAGCTTAGTATTAGCGGGAAACACCGGGGAGCTGTTTTTT. Amino acid sequence: CASSLVLAGNTGELFF.

Turning to this clone: The sample has other DNA sequences that encode this CDR3 too. The chain has TRBV19 and TRBJ2-7, with 8 bases fitting TRBD2. The CDR3 runs to 13 residues. Germline trimming cut 6 bases from V and 3 bases from J; bases unmatched to any gene: 4. Per germline, CDR1 LNHDA and CDR2 SQIVND (reference sequence). In nucleotides, the CDR3 is TGTGCCAGTAGCCGAGGGACTAGCTACGAGCAGTACTTC. Its translation: CASSRGTSYEQYF. Combining the CDR3 with reference TRBV19 and TRBJ2-7 gives the whole variable domain DGGITQSPKYLFRKEGQNVTLSCEQNLNHDAMYWYRQDPGQGLRLIYYSQIVNDFQKGDIAEGYSVSREKKESFPLTVTSAQKNPTAFYLCASSRGTSYEQYFGPGTRLTVT.

This clone was seen repeatedly, ten times or more. The V call is TRBV7-8, the J call TRBJ2-1; 8 positions agree with TRBD2. The CDR3 runs to 15 residues. V was clipped by 5 bases and J by 0 bases; unmatched bases: 3. Germline V lookup: CDR1 SGHVS, CDR2 FQNEAQ. This CDR3 reads CASSHREGSYNEQFF. CDR3 nucleotide sequence: TGTGCCAGCAGCCACCGGGAGGGCTCCTACAATGAGCAGTTCTTC.

This sequence joins TRBV28 and TRBJ2-1; 7 bases line up with TRBD2. V trimming: 5 bases; J trimming: 2 bases; junction bases outside the gene matches: 9. The CDR3 consists of 16 residues. Germline CDR1 reads MDHEN; CDR2 reads SYDVKM. CDR3 nucleotide sequence: TGTGCCAGCAGTAGCCTCGCCGGGACTACCTACAATGAGCAGTTCTTC. This encodes CASSSLAGTTYNEQFF.

The chain carries TRBV7-8 and TRBJ2-5; TRBD1 matches at 9 bases. Germline CDR1 is SGHVS and CDR2 is FQNEAQ. The CDR3 has 15 amino acids. Trimming at V came to 1 base and at J to 3 bases, leaving 3 bases not matched to a gene. CDR3 protein: CASSLVRTGEETQYF. Written as DNA, the CDR3 is TGTGCCAGCAGCTTAGTGCGGACAGGGGAAGAGACCCAGTACTTC.

The chain has TRBV11-2 and TRBJ2-7, with D maybe TRBD2 (5 bases). Germline values: CDR1 SGHAT, CDR2 FQNNGV. V was shortened by 4 bases and J by 2 bases, with 9 bases between the two germline ends. CDR3 size: 13 residues. CDR3 residues: CASSSYGAYEQYF. The CDR3 DNA reads as TGTGCCAGCAGCTCCTACGGGGCCTACGAGCAGTACTTC.

This clone came up a few times. This chain connects TRBV5-1 to TRBJ2-1; 9 nucleotides match TRBD2. The CDR3 covers 16 residues. Germline V gene data show CDR1 as SGHRS and CDR2 as YFSETQ. The V gene end was trimmed by 3 bases and the J gene end by 5 bases; junction bases not matched to a gene: 9. CDR3 DNA sequence: TGCGCCAGCAGCTGGACTAGCGCTAAAGGTAACAATGAGCAGTTCTTC. Translated, it gives CASSWTSAKGNNEQFF.

Comment on this clone: The sample holds other DNA sequences that translate to the same CDR3. The V call is TRBV2, the J call TRBJ2-7; 8 bases match TRBD2. Trimming took 6 bases from V and 0 from J; bases not matched to a gene: 7. There are 15 residues in the CDR3. Germline values: CDR1 SNHLY, CDR2 FYNNEI. CDR3 bases: TGTGCCAGCAGGGGACTAGGGGGGTACTCCTACGAGCAGTACTTC. Its protein is CASRGLGGYSYEQYF.

The chain has TRBV18 and TRBJ2-5; D possibly corresponds to TRBD2 (5 bases). The CDR3 is 14 residues long. V lost 2 bases to trimming and J lost 3 bases, with 10 bases between them. Germline V lookup: CDR1 KGHSH, CDR2 LQKENI. CDR3 sequence reads: CASSPRFSEETQYF. CDR3 DNA sequence: TGTGCCAGCTCACCAAGATTTAGCGAAGAGACCCAGTACTTC.

This clone has just one count. V is TRBV9 and J is TRBJ1-3; D ambiguous. Germline CDR1 and CDR2: SGDLS and YYNGEE. This CDR3 is 15 amino acids long. Trimming shortened V by 4 bases and J by 0 bases, and 11 bases separated the two germline ends. CDR3 sequence reads: CASSPNRDSGNTIYF. CDR3 nucleotide sequence: TGTGCCAGCAGCCCGAACAGAGACTCTGGAAACACCATATATTTT.

The chain links TRBV30 to TRBJ2-1; D assignment may be TRBD1 or TRBD2 (5 bases each). The CDR3 is made up of 15 amino acids. Per the germline V gene, CDR1 is GTSNPN and CDR2 is SVGIG (reference sequence). V was shortened by 2 bases and J by 7 bases, with 18 bases between the two germline ends. CDR3 in amino acids: CAWSLWGLRSNEQFF. The CDR3 coding sequence is TGTGCCTGGAGTCTCTGGGGGTTGCGTTCGAATGAGCAGTTCTTC.